This TCR beta chain was observed in a study of shared clonotypes between healthy human individuals. Germline V gene data show CDR1 as SGHNT and CDR2 as YYREEE (reference sequence). Trimming cost V 3 bases and J 1 base; bases outside gene matches: 11. This CDR3 region has 17 residues. Here immunoSEQ multiplex PCR was the method, and the copy in TCRdb shows in-frame clones only, minus some. The sample holds under 1,900,000 clones; 98% are singletons and the top ten take around 0.33%. This clonotype was obtained from a man under 40 in good health. The genes are TRBV5-4 and TRBJ1-1; TRBD1 matches at 8 bases. The specimen was naive CD4+ T cells sorted from blood. The subset denotes: CD45RA+ positively selected. Here the CDR3 reads CASSSKQGASGNTEAFF. The CDR3 DNA sequence: TGTGCCAGCAGCTCTAAGCAGGGGGCCTCAGGGAACACTGAAGCTTTCTTT.